These 2 T cell receptor beta chains originate from one sample sequenced in a study of blood T cell repertoires in COVID-19. Method: immunoSEQ multiplex PCR; TCRdb's copy keeps in-frame clones and lacks some. In the table there are about 200,000 clones, around 86% of which are singletons. Input material: PBMCs or T cells enriched from blood (not recorded which). The receptors were sampled from a man aged 35 to 55 with acute COVID-19.

This sequence joins TRBV4-3 and TRBJ1-1, with TRBD1 identical over 8 bases. Germline V gene sequence: CDR1 LGHNA, CDR2 YSLEER. The CDR3 is 13 amino acids. Trimming at V came to 1 base and at J to 9 bases, leaving 4 bases not matched to a gene. CDR3 coding DNA: TGCGCCAGCAGCCAAGCGGGACAGGCAAAAGCTTTCTTT. Its translation: CASSQAGQAKAFF.

The chain links TRBV2 to TRBJ1-2; D may be TRBD1 (5 bases). V was pared by 6 bases and J by 8 bases, with 10 bases between. CDR3 length equals 11 residues. In germline, CDR1 is SNHLY, CDR2 FYNNEI. The CDR3 DNA reads as TGTGCCAGCAGGGACATGGGGGGCTACACCTTC. Encoded protein: CASRDMGGYTF.